This T cell receptor beta chain was found in a study of blood T cells in healthy people across ages. The CDR3 length is 16 residues. Germline CDR1 SEHNR, CDR2 FQNEAQ (reference sequence). About this clonotype itself: Its antigen is unknown.

Overall study findings and caveats: Comparison with aged donors showed that long-lived donors had more naive CD4+ cells and higher diversity.

For the second PCR, which ran for about 7 to 12 cycles, a sample-barcoded 5' primer and a J-beta primer mix were used. Researchers report that a template-switch adaptor with 12 random nucleotides tagged each cDNA molecule. In TCRdb, the 5' RACE reads were re-called with MiXCR into one record per CDR3 protein. The data show hundreds of thousands of distinct CDR3 sequences, with 25% to 30% seen just once and 15% to 19% held by the top ten. Sequenced input: blood. This clonotype was sampled from a woman at least 80 years old in good health. This chain joins TRBV7-9 and TRBJ2-4, with a possible D match to TRBD1 (7 bases). The DNA end lines up better with TRBJ2-7; the J call may be wrong. CDR3 protein: CASSLGSRGALDEQYF. The CDR3 coding sequence is TGTGCCAGCAGCTTAGGATCCAGGGGGGCTTTAGACGAGCAGTACTTC.